The following is a T cell receptor beta chain sequence with its context. These data are taken from a study of OX40 agonist ivuxolimab in advanced cancers. Looking at the study overall: The dose-escalation cohort was about 80% male, with a mean age of about 60 years, ranging about 23 to 79.

Profiling relied on immunoSEQ multiplex PCR, and the TCRdb table lists in-frame clones only, not all of them. The top ten clones hold roughly 0.38% of a sample with 77,000 or so clones, around nine tenths of them seen once. Germline assignment: CDR1 MNHEY and CDR2 SMNVEV (reference sequence). This CDR3 region has 14 residues. Trimming took off 0 bases at V and 0 bases at J, with 5 bases between the two ends. The TCR was taken from an adult with an advanced solid tumor such as melanoma, head and neck, liver or kidney cancer. This chain connects TRBV27 to TRBJ1-1; D is ambiguous. Sequencing was performed on CD4+ or CD8+ T cells sorted from blood, taken in a trial of the OX40 agonist ivuxolimab. The CDR3 here is CASSLSFMNTEAFF. The CDR3 region has the DNA TGTGCCAGCAGTTTATCGTTCATGAACACTGAAGCTTTCTTT.